This is a list of T cell receptor beta chains from one sample in a study of human T cells and chemical hapten exposure. TCRdb called the 5' RACE reads again in MiXCR, with one record for every CDR3 protein. The table includes about 140,000 distinct CDR3 sequences, about 4% detected once. The source is a female donor in good health. The CDR3 runs from the conserved cysteine through the conserved F or W. The D gene is left open where the match is weak. The size of a clone is reported for some rows only, either as once, few or many, or as a class for expanded clones.

size | J | length | D | V | CDR3 | DNA
many | TRBJ2-7 | 14 | - | TRBV29-1 | CSAANNAGNYEQYF | TGCAGCGCCGCTAATAATGCGGGTAACTACGAGCAGTACTTC
many | TRBJ1-6 | 15 | TRBD1 | TRBV7-2 | CASSLDAGGGSPLHF | TGTGCCAGCAGCTTAGATGCAGGGGGAGGTTCACCCCTCCACTTT
many | TRBJ2-5 | 13 | TRBD2 | TRBV20-1 | CSALGLEQETQYF | TGCAGTGCCTTAGGACTAGAGCAAGAGACCCAGTACTTC
many | TRBJ1-6 | 16 | - | TRBV20-1 | CSARERRTGCNSPLHF | TGCAGTGCTAGAGAGAGACGGACCGGTTGTAATTCACCCCTCCACTTT
many | TRBJ1-2 | 19 | - | TRBV15 | CATSSEGQPATRPNYGYTF | TGTGCCACCAGCAGTGAAGGACAGCCAGCAACACGACCTAACTATGGCTACACCTTC
many | TRBJ1-1 | 16 | - | TRBV5-1 | CASSLALSRDEGEAFF | TGCGCCAGCAGCTTGGCCTTAAGCCGGGACGAGGGTGAGGCTTTCTTT
many | TRBJ2-2 | 15 | - | TRBV28 | CASSPIDRNTGELFF | TGTGCCAGCAGTCCAATAGACAGGAACACCGGGGAGCTGTTTTTT
many | TRBJ2-2 | 15 | TRBD2 | TRBV3-1 | CASSQRGGLTGELFF | TGTGCCAGCAGCCAGCGGGGGGGCTTAACCGGGGAGCTGTTTTTT
many | TRBJ1-2 | 15 | - | TRBV3-1 | CASSWATEPSEGYTF | TGTGCCAGCAGCTGGGCTACAGAGCCCTCTGAGGGCTACACCTTC
many | TRBJ2-3 | 14 | - | TRBV11-2 | CASSLPSHGFVPYF | TGTGCCAGCAGCTTACCGAGCCATGGCTTCGTTCCGTATTTT
many | TRBJ1-3 | 13 | - | TRBV20-1 | CSASWGTGNTIYF | TGCAGTGCTAGTTGGGGTACAGGAAACACCATATATTTT
- | TRBJ2-5 | 13 | - | TRBV5-1 | CASRRTEKETQYF | TGCGCCAGCCGACGGACAGAAAAAGAGACCCAGTACTTC
many | TRBJ2-2 | 14 | - | TRBV6-2/TRBV6-3 | CASSEDLSTGELFF | TGTGCCAGCAGCGAAGACTTGTCCACCGGGGAGCTGTTTTTT
many | TRBJ1-5 | 15 | - | TRBV12-3/TRBV12-4 | CASSSRTDPNQPQHF | TGTGCCAGCAGTTCCCGGACAGATCCCAATCAGCCCCAGCATTTT
many | TRBJ2-1 | 14 | - | TRBV28 | CASLGAGGGNEQFF | TGTGCCAGCCTTGGGGCAGGAGGCGGCAATGAGCAGTTCTTC
many | TRBJ2-2 | 15 | - | TRBV29-1 | CSVAPGHRNTGELFF | TGCAGCGTCGCACCGGGACATCGGAACACCGGGGAGCTGTTTTTT
many | TRBJ2-7 | 14 | - | TRBV7-2 | CASSLAFRSGEQYF | TGTGCCAGCAGCTTAGCCTTCCGGAGTGGGGAGCAGTACTTC
many | TRBJ2-7 | 15 | - | TRBV7-9 | CASSRGRLAIYEQYF | TGTGCCAGCAGCCGGGGCCGGCTAGCGATATACGAGCAGTACTTC
- | TRBJ1-3 | 17 | - | TRBV5-1 | CASSLYPGQAAGNTIYF | TGCGCCAGCAGCCTCTATCCGGGACAAGCGGCTGGAAACACCATATATTTT
many | TRBJ1-3 | 12 | - | TRBV29-1 | CSASGGGNTIYF | TGCAGCGCATCGGGAGGAGGAAACACCATATATTTT
many | TRBJ1-3 | 14 | - | TRBV7-9 | CASSETGSGNTIYF | TGTGCCAGCAGCGAAACAGGATCTGGAAACACCATATATTTT
few | TRBJ2-3 | 16 | - | TRBV7-2 | CASSLGPTGTIDTQYF | TGTGCCAGCAGCTTAGGCCCAACAGGGACAATAGATACGCAGTATTTT
many | TRBJ2-5 | 17 | TRBD2 | TRBV18 | CASSPLTSGPYQETQYF | TGTGCCAGCTCACCACTAACTAGCGGGCCTTACCAAGAGACCCAGTACTTC
many | TRBJ2-3 | 13 | - | TRBV10-3 | CAISDVDSLGQYF | TGTGCCATCAGTGACGTGGACTCCCTTGGGCAGTATTTT
many | TRBJ2-5 | 15 | - | TRBV7-9 | CASSLGNRGQETQYF | TGTGCCAGCAGCTTAGGGAACCGGGGGCAAGAGACCCAGTACTTC
many | TRBJ1-2 | 19 | TRBD1 | TRBV18 | CASSPAGTGGTVTNYGYTF | TGTGCCAGCTCACCTGCTGGGACAGGGGGCACCGTAACTAACTATGGCTACACCTTC
many | TRBJ2-1 | 14 | - | TRBV20-1 | CSASSGTSTNEQFF | TGCAGTGCTAGTTCGGGGACCAGCACCAATGAGCAGTTCTTC
many | TRBJ1-3 | 13 | - | TRBV6-6 | CASSRGSGNTIYF | TGTGCCAGCAGCCGGGGATCTGGAAACACCATATATTTT
many | TRBJ2-1 | 12 | - | TRBV6-5 | CASKIQGGGQFF | TGTGCCAGCAAAATTCAGGGCGGCGGACAGTTCTTC
many | TRBJ2-1 | 17 | TRBD2 | TRBV4-3 | CASSQDTERGFYNEQFF | TGCGCCAGCAGCCAAGATACGGAGCGGGGTTTTTACAATGAGCAGTTCTTC
few | TRBJ2-2 | 13 | - | TRBV6-1 | CASQTADAGELFF | TGTGCCAGCCAAACAGCGGATGCCGGGGAGCTGTTTTTT
few | TRBJ2-7 | 14 | - | TRBV15 | CATSRDWPSYEQYF | TGTGCCACCAGCAGAGATTGGCCCTCCTACGAGCAGTACTTC
many | TRBJ1-5 | 14 | - | TRBV5-1 | CASRQSNPSLPQHF | TGCGCCAGCAGACAGTCCAATCCGTCGCTGCCCCAGCATTTT
few | TRBJ2-1 | 14 | - | TRBV20-1 | CSATSATRGNEQFF | TGCAGTGCTACCTCCGCGACAAGAGGCAATGAGCAGTTCTTC
many | TRBJ2-7 | 11 | - | TRBV12-3/TRBV12-4 | CASRYGDEQYF | TGTGCCAGCAGGTATGGAGACGAGCAGTACTTC
many | TRBJ1-6 | 12 | - | TRBV10-3 | CAIKGSNSPLHF | TGTGCCATCAAAGGCTCCAATTCACCCCTCCACTTT
many | TRBJ2-3 | 14 | - | TRBV28 | CASSGTSGTDTQYF | TGTGCCAGCAGTGGGACGTCAGGCACTGATACGCAGTATTTT
many | TRBJ2-7 | 13 | TRBD1 | TRBV5-1 | CASSYAAGGKMDF | TGCGCCAGCAGCTACGCGGCAGGGGGTAAGATGGACTTC
many | TRBJ2-5 | 18 | TRBD2 | TRBV6-2/TRBV6-3 | CASSPPQRAGIIVETQYF | TGTGCCAGCAGTCCCCCTCAGAGAGCGGGGATCATCGTGGAGACCCAGTACTTC